The 15 T cell receptor beta chains below come from one sample, sequenced in a study of post-analysis software for immune sequencing data. Overall study results and limits: About five TRBV segments occurring more often in patients than controls included TRBV5-6, TRBV5-1 and TRBV20-1.

Presence of unique molecular identifiers characterized the TCR beta cDNA libraries. TCRdb fed the PCR reads into MiXCR, producing one record per CDR3 protein. The table includes some 260,000 distinct CDR3 sequences, 30% to 45% detected once. Their antigen targets remain unknown. Sequencing was done on a sample of blood. The receptors were gathered from a girl aged 5-17 years with multiple sclerosis.

The table lists this clonotype with a few counts. The rearrangement links TRBV2 to TRBJ1-5; D perhaps matches TRBD1 (5 bases). CDR1 SNHLY and CDR2 FYNNEI come from the germline V gene. The CDR3 runs 15 residues. V lost 6 bases and J lost 0, with 12 bases in between. The CDR3 protein is CASSFGTVSNQPQHF. CDR3 DNA sequence: TGTGCCAGCAGCTTCGGGACTGTTAGCAATCAGCCCCAGCATTTT.

The chain recombines TRBV20-1 with TRBJ1-1; D remains unclear. The V gene lost 5 bases and the J gene lost 8 bases, with 12 bases spanning the gap. CDR3 length: 11 amino acids. Germline-derived CDR1 and CDR2 are DFQATT and SNEGSKA (reference sequence). The CDR3: CSAWALKEAFF. CDR3 sequence (DNA): TGCAGTGCTTGGGCCCTCAAGGAAGCTTTCTTT.

The chain recombines TRBV4-1 with TRBJ1-2; 7 positions agree with TRBD1. Per the germline V gene, CDR1 is MGHRA and CDR2 is YSYEKL. The CDR3 consists of 13 residues. The V segment lost 5 bases and the J segment 5 bases; nucleotides outside the gene matches: 5. CDR3 sequence (DNA): TGCGCCAGCAGCGCACGGGACAGATATGGCTACACCTTC. This translates into CASSARDRYGYTF.

This clonotype was seen a handful of times. The CDR3 sequence: CASSPPLAGPQLEQFF. CDR3 nucleotide sequence: TGTGCCAGCTCACCACCGCTAGCGGGACCGCAATTGGAGCAGTTCTTC. The genes are TRBV18 and TRBJ2-1; TRBD2 agrees at 9 bases. The germline CDR1 and CDR2 sequences are KGHSH and LQKENI. The junction had 10 bases not matched to a gene; V was cut back by 0 bases and J by 10 bases. The CDR3 has 16 residues. Using reference TRBV18 and TRBJ2-1 for the parts outside the CDR3, the full variable domain is NAGVMQNPRHLVRRRGQEARLRCSPMKGHSHVYWYRQLPEEGLKFMVYLQKENIIDESGMPKERFSAEFPKEGPSILRIQQVVRGDSAAYFCASSPPLAGPQLEQFFGPGTRLTVL.

This clonotype was seen repeatedly, ten times or more. The junction differs from germline at one of its ends, possibly a read error. The J gene is TRBJ1-2, the V gene TRBV4-1; TRBD1 aligns across 9 bases. The CDR3 totals 16 residues. Germline CDR1 MGHRA, CDR2 YSYEKL. This chain's CDR3 is CSSSQDAPGQGHGYTF. CDR3 nucleotides: TGCTCCAGCAGCCAAGATGCTCCGGGACAGGGACATGGCTACACCTTC.

As concerns this clonotype: This may arise from a read error, as a much more abundant clone is one base away. The rearrangement links TRBV12-3 or TRBV12-4 to TRBJ2-1; 8 bases are a match to TRBD2. V shed 3 bases and J 13 bases; nucleotides not matched to a gene: 17. The CDR3 length is 16 residues. CDR3 sequence: CASSLLPGGAGETQFF. Written as DNA, the CDR3 is TGTGCCAGCAGTTTGTTGCCCGGGGGGGCTGGAGAGACCCAGTTCTTC.

This clonotype was seen only a few times. This may stem from a read error, because a much larger clone lies one nucleotide away. The rearrangement uses TRBV7-6 and TRBJ1-6; 10 bases are shared with TRBD1. This CDR3 is 16 amino acids long. CDR1 and CDR2 from the germline V gene are SGHVS and FNYEAQ. CDR3 in amino acids: CASSLRTGTGDSPPHF. The CDR3 region has the DNA TGTGCCAGCAGCTTAAGAACCGGGACAGGGGACTCACCCCCCCACTTT.

Remarks on this clonotype: The conserved closing phenylalanine or tryptophan is absent in this CDR3, likely reflecting a read error. V is TRBV30 and J is TRBJ2-3; maybe TRBD2 (6 bases). The CDR3 extends over 14 amino acids. Trimming took 2 bases from V and 3 from J, leaving 12 bases between them. Per the germline V gene, CDR1 is GTSNPN and CDR2 is SVGIG (reference sequence). In nucleotides, the CDR3 is TGTGCCTGGAGTAATAGCGGACAAACAGATACGCAGTATGTT. Translating gives CAWSNSGQTDTQYV.

Regarding this clonotype: The junction shows a germline mismatch at one end, possibly a read error. The chain joins TRBV7-3 to TRBJ2-1; possibly TRBD2 for D (7 bases). Germline V CDR1 and CDR2: SGHTA, FQGTGA. CDR3 length equals 17 residues. DNA for the CDR3: TGTGCCAGCAGCTTTCGAACGGGGGGCGGGCCTGGCAATGGGCAGTTCTTC. It codes for CASSFRTGGGPGNGQFF.

This chain links TRBV27 with TRBJ1-6; perhaps TRBD1 as D (5 bases). There are 14 residues in the CDR3. Germline assignment: CDR1 MNHEY and CDR2 SMNVEV (reference sequence). Deletions cut 3 bases from V and 5 bases from J, with 8 bases between. The CDR3 nucleotides are TGTGCCAGCAGTTTCACAGGACATAATTCACCCCTCCACTTT. Amino acid sequence: CASSFTGHNSPLHF.

The chain recombines TRBV2 with TRBJ2-3; maybe TRBD2 (6 bases). Germline values: CDR1 SNHLY, CDR2 FYNNEI. There are 16 residues in the CDR3. V dropped 3 bases and J dropped 2 bases, with 15 bases sitting between them. The CDR3 region is CASSEAATSSTDTQYF. The CDR3 DNA reads as TGTGCCAGCAGTGAGGCAGCGACTAGTTCCACAGATACGCAGTATTTT.

This clonotype was detected only a few times. The chain employs TRBV15 and TRBJ2-3, with TRBD1 matching 8 bases. Per germline, CDR1 LNHNV and CDR2 YYDKDF (reference sequence). The CDR3 is 14 residues long. With 8 bases clipped from V and 1 base from J, the junction kept 5 bases outside the gene matches. The CDR3 DNA is TGTGCCACCGGCACACAGGGGGGCACAGATACGCAGTATTTT. The encoded protein is CATGTQGGTDTQYF.

This clonotype was seen ten or more times. The chain links TRBV7-9 to TRBJ1-2; D is possibly TRBD1 (6 bases). Germline V gives CDR1 SEHNR, CDR2 FQNEAQ (reference sequence). V was cut by 3 bases and J by 0 bases, with 8 bases left in between. The CDR3 covers 14 residues. CDR3 residues: CASSFGTTNYGYTF. CDR3 coding DNA: TGTGCCAGCAGCTTCGGGACAACTAACTATGGCTACACCTTC. Drawing the rest from reference TRBV7-9 and TRBJ1-2, the complete variable domain is DTGVSQNPRHKITKRGQNVTFRCDPISEHNRLYWYRQTLGQGPEFLTYFQNEAQLEKSRLLSDRFSAERPKGSFSTLEIQRTEQGDSAMYLCASSFGTTNYGYTFGSGTRLTVV.

This clonotype was counted many times. V is TRBV18 and J is TRBJ2-1; weak D call: TRBD1 (6 bases). This CDR3 is 13 amino acids long. The germline CDR1 and CDR2 sequences are KGHSH and LQKENI. V dropped 4 bases and J dropped 8 bases, with 12 bases sitting between them. Written as DNA, the CDR3 is TGTGCCAGCTCACTAAAACAGGGCGATGAGCAGTTCTTC. Its translation is CASSLKQGDEQFF.

The CDR3 DNA reads as TGCAGTGCTAGAGATATGGGAGGCTCCTATAATTCACCCCTCCACTTT. The encoded protein is CSARDMGGSYNSPLHF. This chain joins TRBV20-1 and TRBJ1-6; D gene unclear. The CDR3 contains 16 residues. Germline values: CDR1 DFQATT, CDR2 SNEGSKA (reference sequence). Trimming took 0 bases from V and 0 from J, leaving 9 bases between them.